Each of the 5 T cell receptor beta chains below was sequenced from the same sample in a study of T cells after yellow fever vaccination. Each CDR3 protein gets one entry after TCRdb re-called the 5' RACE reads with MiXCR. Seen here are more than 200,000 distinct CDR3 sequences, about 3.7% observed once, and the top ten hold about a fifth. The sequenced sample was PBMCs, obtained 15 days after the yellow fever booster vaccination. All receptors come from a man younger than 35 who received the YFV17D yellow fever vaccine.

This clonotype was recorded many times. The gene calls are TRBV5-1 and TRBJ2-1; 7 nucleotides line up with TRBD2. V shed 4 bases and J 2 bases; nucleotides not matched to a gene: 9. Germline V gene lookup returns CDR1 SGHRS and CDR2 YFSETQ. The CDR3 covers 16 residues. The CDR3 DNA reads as TGCGCCAGCAGCCCGAGACGGGGGGTCACCTACAATGAGCAGTTCTTC. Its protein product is CASSPRRGVTYNEQFF.

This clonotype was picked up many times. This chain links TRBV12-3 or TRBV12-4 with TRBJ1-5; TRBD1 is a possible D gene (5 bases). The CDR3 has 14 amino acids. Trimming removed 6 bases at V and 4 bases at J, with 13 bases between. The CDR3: CASRRDLGNQPQHF. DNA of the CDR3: TGTGCCAGCAGGCGGGACCTGGGGAATCAGCCCCAGCATTTT.

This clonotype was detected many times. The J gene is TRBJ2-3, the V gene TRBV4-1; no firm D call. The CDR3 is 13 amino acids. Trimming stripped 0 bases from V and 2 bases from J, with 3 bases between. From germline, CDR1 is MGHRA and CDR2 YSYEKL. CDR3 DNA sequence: TGCGCCAGCAGCCAAGAGGCCACAGATACGCAGTATTTT. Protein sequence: CASSQEATDTQYF.

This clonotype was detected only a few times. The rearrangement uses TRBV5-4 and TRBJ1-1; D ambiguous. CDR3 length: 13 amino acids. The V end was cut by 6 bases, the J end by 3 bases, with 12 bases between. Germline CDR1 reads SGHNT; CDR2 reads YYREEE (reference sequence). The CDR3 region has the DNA TGTGCCAGCAAGGAAGGAACAGACACTGAAGCTTTCTTT. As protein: CASKEGTDTEAFF.

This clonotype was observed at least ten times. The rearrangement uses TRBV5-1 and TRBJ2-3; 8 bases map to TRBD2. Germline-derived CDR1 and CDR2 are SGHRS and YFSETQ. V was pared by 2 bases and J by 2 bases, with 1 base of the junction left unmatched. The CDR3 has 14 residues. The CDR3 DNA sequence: TGCGCCAGCAGCTTTAGCGGGGTCACAGATACGCAGTATTTT. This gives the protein CASSFSGVTDTQYF.